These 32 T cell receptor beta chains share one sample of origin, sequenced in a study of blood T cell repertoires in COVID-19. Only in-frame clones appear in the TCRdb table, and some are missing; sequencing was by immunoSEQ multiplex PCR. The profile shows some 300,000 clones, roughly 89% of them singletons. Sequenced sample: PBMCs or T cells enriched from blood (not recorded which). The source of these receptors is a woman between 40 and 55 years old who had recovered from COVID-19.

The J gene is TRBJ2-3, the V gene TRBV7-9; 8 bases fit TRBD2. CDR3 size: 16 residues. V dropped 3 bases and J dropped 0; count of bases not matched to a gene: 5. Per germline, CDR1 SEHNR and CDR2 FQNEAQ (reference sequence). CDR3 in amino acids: CASSLRTSLSTDTQYF. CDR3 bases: TGTGCCAGCAGCTTGAGGACTAGCCTGAGCACAGATACGCAGTATTTT.

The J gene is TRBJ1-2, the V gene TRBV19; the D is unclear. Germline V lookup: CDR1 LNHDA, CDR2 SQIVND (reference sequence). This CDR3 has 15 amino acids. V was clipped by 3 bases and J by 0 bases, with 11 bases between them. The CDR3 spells CASSIGLRANYGYTF. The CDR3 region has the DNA TGTGCCAGTAGTATCGGACTGAGAGCTAACTATGGCTACACCTTC.

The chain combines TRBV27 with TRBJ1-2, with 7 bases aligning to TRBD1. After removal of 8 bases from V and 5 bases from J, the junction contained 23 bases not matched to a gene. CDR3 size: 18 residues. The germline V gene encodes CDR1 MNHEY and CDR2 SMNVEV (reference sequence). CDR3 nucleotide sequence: TGTGCCAGCCGCCCTAATCCGACAGGGAACTTAATGCTTTATGGCTACACCTTC. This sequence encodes CASRPNPTGNLMLYGYTF.

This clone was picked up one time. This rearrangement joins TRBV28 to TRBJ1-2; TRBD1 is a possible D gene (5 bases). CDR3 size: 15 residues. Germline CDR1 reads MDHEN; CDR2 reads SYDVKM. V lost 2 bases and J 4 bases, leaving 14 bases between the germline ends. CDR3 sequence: CASSLIREGGYGYTF. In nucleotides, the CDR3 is TGTGCCAGCAGTTTAATCAGGGAAGGTGGCTATGGCTACACCTTC.

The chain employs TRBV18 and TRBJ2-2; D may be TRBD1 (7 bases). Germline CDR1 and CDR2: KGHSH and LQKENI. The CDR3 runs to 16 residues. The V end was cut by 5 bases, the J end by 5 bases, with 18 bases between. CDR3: CASSSKEGASTGELFF. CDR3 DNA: TGTGCCAGCTCATCAAAGGAGGGGGCTTCTACCGGGGAGCTGTTTTTT.

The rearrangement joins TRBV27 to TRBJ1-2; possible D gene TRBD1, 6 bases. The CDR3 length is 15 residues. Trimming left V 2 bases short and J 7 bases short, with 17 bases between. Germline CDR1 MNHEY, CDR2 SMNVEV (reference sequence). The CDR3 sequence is CASSLRRGAGSGYTF. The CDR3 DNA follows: TGTGCCAGCAGTTTACGCAGGGGCGCGGGTTCTGGCTACACCTTC.

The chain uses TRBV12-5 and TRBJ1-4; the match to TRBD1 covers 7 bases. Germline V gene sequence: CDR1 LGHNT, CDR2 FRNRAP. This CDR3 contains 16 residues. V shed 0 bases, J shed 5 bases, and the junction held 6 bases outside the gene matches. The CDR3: CASGLVYGTENEKLFF. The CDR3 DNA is TGTGCTAGTGGTTTGGTGTACGGGACAGAGAATGAAAAACTGTTTTTT.

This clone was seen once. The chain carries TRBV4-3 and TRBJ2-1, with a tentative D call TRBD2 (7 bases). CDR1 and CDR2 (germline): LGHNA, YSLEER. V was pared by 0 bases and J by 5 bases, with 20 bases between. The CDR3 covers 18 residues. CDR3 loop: CASSQDLVWGGANNEQFF. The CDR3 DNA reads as TGCGCCAGCAGCCAAGATCTTGTGTGGGGGGGGGCCAACAATGAGCAGTTCTTC.

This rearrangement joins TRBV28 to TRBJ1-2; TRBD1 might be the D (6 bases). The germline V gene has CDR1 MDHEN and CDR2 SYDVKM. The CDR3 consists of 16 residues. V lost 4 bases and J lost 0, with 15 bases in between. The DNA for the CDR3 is TGTGCCAGCAGTTCCGCCGGGGACACAGCTAACTATGGCTACACCTTC. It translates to CASSSAGDTANYGYTF.

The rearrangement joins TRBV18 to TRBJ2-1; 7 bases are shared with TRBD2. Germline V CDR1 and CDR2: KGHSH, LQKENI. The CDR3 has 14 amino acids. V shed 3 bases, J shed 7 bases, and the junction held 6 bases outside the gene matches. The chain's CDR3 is CASSPQRGENEQFF. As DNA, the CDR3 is TGTGCCAGCTCACCGCAACGGGGGGAAAATGAGCAGTTCTTC.

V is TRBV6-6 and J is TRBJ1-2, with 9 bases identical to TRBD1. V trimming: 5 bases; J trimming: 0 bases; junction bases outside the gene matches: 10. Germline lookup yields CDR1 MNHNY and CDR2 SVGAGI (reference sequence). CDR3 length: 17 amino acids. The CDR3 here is CASSRTGGPTPNYGYTF. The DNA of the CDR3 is TGTGCCAGCAGTCGTACAGGGGGCCCAACCCCTAACTATGGCTACACCTTC.

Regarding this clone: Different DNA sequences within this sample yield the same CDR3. The CDR3 DNA reads as TGTGCCAGCAGCTTACGGGGGGCGGGAGAGACCCAGTACTTC. Residues: CASSLRGAGETQYF. The chain employs TRBV7-9 and TRBJ2-5; perhaps TRBD2 as D (7 bases). The CDR3 covers 14 residues. V shed 2 bases and J shed 4 bases, with 11 bases lying between them. Germline V gene sequence: CDR1 SEHNR, CDR2 FQNEAQ (reference sequence).

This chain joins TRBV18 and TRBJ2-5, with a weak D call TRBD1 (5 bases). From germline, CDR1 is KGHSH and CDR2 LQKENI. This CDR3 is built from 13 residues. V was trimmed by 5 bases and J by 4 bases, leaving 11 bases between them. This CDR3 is CASSALRVETQYF. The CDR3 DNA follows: TGTGCCAGCTCAGCACTCAGGGTAGAGACCCAGTACTTC.

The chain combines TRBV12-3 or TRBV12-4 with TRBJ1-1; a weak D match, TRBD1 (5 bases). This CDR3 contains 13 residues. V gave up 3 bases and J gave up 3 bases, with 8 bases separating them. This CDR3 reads CASSFPRDTEAFF. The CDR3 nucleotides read TGTGCCAGCAGTTTCCCCAGGGACACTGAAGCTTTCTTT.

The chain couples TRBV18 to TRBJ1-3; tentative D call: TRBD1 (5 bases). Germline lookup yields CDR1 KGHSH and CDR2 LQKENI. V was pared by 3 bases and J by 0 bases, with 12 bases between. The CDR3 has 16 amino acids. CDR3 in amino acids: CASSPNHRSSGNTIYF. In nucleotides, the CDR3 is TGTGCCAGCTCACCTAATCACAGGAGCTCTGGAAACACCATATATTTT.

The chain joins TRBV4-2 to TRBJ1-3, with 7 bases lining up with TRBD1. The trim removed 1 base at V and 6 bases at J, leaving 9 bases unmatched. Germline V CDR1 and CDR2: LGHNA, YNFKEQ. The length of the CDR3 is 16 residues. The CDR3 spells CASSQVIQGWENTIYF. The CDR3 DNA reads TGTGCCAGCAGCCAAGTAATACAGGGGTGGGAAAACACCATATATTTT.

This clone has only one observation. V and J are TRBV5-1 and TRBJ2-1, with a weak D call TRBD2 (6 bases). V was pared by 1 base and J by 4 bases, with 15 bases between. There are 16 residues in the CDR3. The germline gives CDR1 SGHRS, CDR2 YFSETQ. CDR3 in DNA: TGCGCCAGCAGCTTGACCTCTACCCGGGAGTACAATGAGCAGTTCTTC. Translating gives CASSLTSTREYNEQFF.

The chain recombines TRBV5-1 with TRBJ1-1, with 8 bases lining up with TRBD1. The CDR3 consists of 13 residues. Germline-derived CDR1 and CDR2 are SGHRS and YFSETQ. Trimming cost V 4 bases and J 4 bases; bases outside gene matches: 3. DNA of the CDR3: TGCGCCAGCAGCCTGGACAGGGCCACTGAAGCTTTCTTT. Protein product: CASSLDRATEAFF.

CDR3 amino acids: CASGQARGYTF. The CDR3 nucleotides read TGTGCCAGCGGACAGGCTAGAGGCTACACCTTC. The rearrangement joins TRBV6-5 to TRBJ1-2, with 7 bases matching TRBD1. This CDR3 comprises 11 residues. The germline CDR1 and CDR2 sequences are MNHEY and SVGAGI. V lost 8 bases, J lost 8 bases, and 5 bases stayed unmatched.

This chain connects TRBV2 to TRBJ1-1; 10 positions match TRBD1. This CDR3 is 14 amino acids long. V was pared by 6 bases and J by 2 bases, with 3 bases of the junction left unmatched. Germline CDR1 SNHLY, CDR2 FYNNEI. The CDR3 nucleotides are TGTGCCAGCAGGGACAGGGGGGGTAACACTGAAGCTTTCTTT. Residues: CASRDRGGNTEAFF. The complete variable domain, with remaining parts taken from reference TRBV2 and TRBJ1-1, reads EPEVTQTPSHQVTQMGQEVILRCVPISNHLYFYWYRQILGQKVEFLVSFYNNEISEKSEIFDDQFSVERPDGSNFTLKIRSTKLEDSAMYFCASRDRGGNTEAFFGQGTRLTVV.

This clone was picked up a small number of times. CDR3 loop: CASSLSVSHPLHF. CDR3 DNA sequence: TGTGCCAGCAGCTTATCAGTTTCTCATCCCCTCCACTTT. This sequence joins TRBV7-9 and TRBJ1-6; D not certain. From germline, CDR1 is SEHNR and CDR2 FQNEAQ (reference sequence). This CDR3 is 13 amino acids long. V was shortened by 2 bases and J by 13 bases, with 12 bases between the two germline ends.

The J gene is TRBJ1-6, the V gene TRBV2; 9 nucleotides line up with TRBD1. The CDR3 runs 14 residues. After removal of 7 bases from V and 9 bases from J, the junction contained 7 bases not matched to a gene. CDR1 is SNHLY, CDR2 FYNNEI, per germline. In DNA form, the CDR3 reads TGTGCCAGCAACACCGGGACAGGGCTTTCACCCCTCCACTTT. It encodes CASNTGTGLSPLHF.

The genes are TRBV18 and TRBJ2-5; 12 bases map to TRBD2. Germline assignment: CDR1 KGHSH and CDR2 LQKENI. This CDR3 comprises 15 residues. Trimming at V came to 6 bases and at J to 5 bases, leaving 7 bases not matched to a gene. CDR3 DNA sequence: TGTGCCAGCTCTCTCGGACTAGCGGGAACTGAGACCCAGTACTTC. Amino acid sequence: CASSLGLAGTETQYF.

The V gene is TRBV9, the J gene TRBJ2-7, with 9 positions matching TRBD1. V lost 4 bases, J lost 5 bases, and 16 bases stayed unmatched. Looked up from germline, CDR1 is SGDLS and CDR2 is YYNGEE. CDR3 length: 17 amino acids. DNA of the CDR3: TGTGCCAGCAGCACCGGACAGGGGAGGTCATACCCTCACGAGCAGTACTTC. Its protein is CASSTGQGRSYPHEQYF.

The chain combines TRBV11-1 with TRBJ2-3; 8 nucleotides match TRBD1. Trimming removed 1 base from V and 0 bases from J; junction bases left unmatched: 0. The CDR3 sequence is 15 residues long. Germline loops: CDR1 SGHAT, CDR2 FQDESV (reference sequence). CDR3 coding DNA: TGTGCCAGCAGCTTAGACAGGGGGAGCACAGATACGCAGTATTTT. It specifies CASSLDRGSTDTQYF.

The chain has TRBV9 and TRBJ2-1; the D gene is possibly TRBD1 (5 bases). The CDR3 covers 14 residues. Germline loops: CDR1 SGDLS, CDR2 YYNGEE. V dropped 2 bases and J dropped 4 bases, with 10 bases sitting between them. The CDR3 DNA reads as TGTGCCAGCAGCGTGGGCCAGGGTTACAATGAGCAGTTCTTC. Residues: CASSVGQGYNEQFF.

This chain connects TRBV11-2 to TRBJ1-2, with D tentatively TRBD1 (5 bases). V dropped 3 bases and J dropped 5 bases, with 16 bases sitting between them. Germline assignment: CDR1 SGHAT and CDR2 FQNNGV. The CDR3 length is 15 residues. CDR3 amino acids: CASSLGLSAPYGYTF. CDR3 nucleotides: TGTGCCAGCAGCTTGGGGCTCTCAGCCCCATATGGCTACACCTTC. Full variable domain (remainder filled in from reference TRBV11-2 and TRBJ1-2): EAGVAQSPRYKIIEKRQSVAFWCNPISGHATLYWYQQILGQGPKLLIQFQNNGVVDDSQLPKDRFSAERLKGVDSTLKIQPAKLEDSAVYLCASSLGLSAPYGYTFGSGTRLTVV.

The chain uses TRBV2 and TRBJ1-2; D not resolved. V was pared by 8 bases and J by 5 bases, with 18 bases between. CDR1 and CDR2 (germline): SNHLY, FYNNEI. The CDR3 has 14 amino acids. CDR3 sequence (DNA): TGTGCCAGCCGAAATACTGTTGGAGGGTATGGCTACACCTTC. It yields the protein CASRNTVGGYGYTF.

The CDR3 DNA is TGTGCTAGTGGCCATTCTGGACTAGCGGGTGGGGATACGCAGTATTTT. Its protein product is CASGHSGLAGGDTQYF. The chain combines TRBV12-5 with TRBJ2-3, with TRBD2 matching 11 bases. The germline V gene has CDR1 LGHNT and CDR2 FRNRAP. The CDR3 has 16 residues. The V and J ends lost 6 bases and 6 bases, in that order; junction bases with no gene match: 11.

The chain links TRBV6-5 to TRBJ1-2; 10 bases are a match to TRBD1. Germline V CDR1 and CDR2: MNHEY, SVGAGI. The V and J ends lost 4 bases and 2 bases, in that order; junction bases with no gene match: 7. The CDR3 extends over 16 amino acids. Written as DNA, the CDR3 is TGTGCCAGCAGTTCGCGGACAGGGGGGGTGAACTATGGCTACACCTTC. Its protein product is CASSSRTGGVNYGYTF.

The CDR3 region is CASSQYTGTGGEKLFF. The CDR3 nucleotides read TGCGCCAGCAGCCAATACACCGGGACAGGGGGCGAAAAACTGTTTTTT. The chain has TRBV4-1 and TRBJ1-4, with 12 bases identical to TRBD1. The V segment lost 2 bases and the J segment 8 bases; nucleotides outside the gene matches: 6. The CDR3 is 16 residues long. CDR1 and CDR2 from the germline V gene are MGHRA and YSYEKL.

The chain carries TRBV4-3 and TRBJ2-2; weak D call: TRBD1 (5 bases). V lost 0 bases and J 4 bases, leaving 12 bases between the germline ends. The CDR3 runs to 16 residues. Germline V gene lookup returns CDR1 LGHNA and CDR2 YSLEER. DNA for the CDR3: TGCGCCAGCAGCCAAGACGTCAGGGTGGGCACCGGGGAGCTGTTTTTT. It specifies CASSQDVRVGTGELFF.